This is a list of T cell receptor beta chains from one sample in a study of long-term antiretroviral therapy in people with HIV. Generated by immunoSEQ multiplex PCR, the TCRdb table keeps only in-frame clones and is missing some. This sample has 20,000 to 25,000 clones, with 65% to 90% found just once. The material sequenced was unsorted PBMCs, taken 0.1 years before starting antiretroviral therapy. These receptors came from a middle-aged man with HIV. The CDR3 runs from the conserved cysteine through the conserved F or W. A D gene is named only where the DNA matches it firmly. Clone size is stated in some rows and not others, as once, few, many or a class when expanded.

clone_size: .; v_call: TRBV27; j_call: TRBJ2-3; d_call: TRBD2; cdr3_aa: CASSTKGLHSTDTQYF; cdr3_nt: TGTGCCAGCAGTACCAAGGGACTACATAGCACAGATACGCAGTATTTT
clone_size: .; v_call: TRBV7-9; j_call: TRBJ2-7; d_call: .; cdr3_aa: CASSPRQTDYEQYF; cdr3_nt: TGTGCCAGCAGCCCCAGACAGACAGACTACGAGCAGTACTTC
clone_size: .; v_call: TRBV7-2; j_call: TRBJ2-2; d_call: .; cdr3_aa: CASSFWGSTGELFF; cdr3_nt: TGTGCCAGCAGCTTCTGGGGGAGCACCGGGGAGCTGTTTTTT
clone_size: .; v_call: TRBV9; j_call: TRBJ1-1; d_call: .; cdr3_aa: CASSVGVIEGLTEAFF; cdr3_nt: TGTGCCAGCAGCGTGGGGGTCATTGAGGGCCTGACTGAAGCTTTCTTT
clone_size: few; v_call: TRBV27; j_call: TRBJ2-2; d_call: TRBD1; cdr3_aa: CASRQSGQGAGELFF; cdr3_nt: TGTGCCAGCAGGCAGTCCGGACAGGGGGCCGGGGAGCTGTTTTTT
clone_size: .; v_call: TRBV12-2; j_call: TRBJ2-2; d_call: .; cdr3_aa: CASRLKQDNTGELFF; cdr3_nt: TGTGCAAGTCGCTTAAAACAGGATAACACCGGGGAGCTGTTTTTT
clone_size: .; v_call: TRBV9; j_call: TRBJ2-3; d_call: .; cdr3_aa: CASSLRRGAPTDTQYF; cdr3_nt: TGTGCCAGCAGCTTAAGAAGAGGGGCACCCACAGATACGCAGTATTTT
clone_size: .; v_call: TRBV5-4; j_call: TRBJ2-3; d_call: TRBD2; cdr3_aa: CASSLKSSGRRTDTQYF; cdr3_nt: TGTGCCAGCAGCTTGAAGTCGAGCGGGAGACGCACAGATACGCAGTATTTT
clone_size: .; v_call: TRBV5-6; j_call: TRBJ2-5; d_call: .; cdr3_aa: CASSFLMTRQETQYF; cdr3_nt: TGTGCCAGCAGCTTTCTTATGACTCGCCAAGAGACCCAGTACTTC
clone_size: .; v_call: TRBV5-6; j_call: TRBJ2-2; d_call: TRBD1; cdr3_aa: CASSPGTGVRELFF; cdr3_nt: TGTGCCAGCAGCCCCGGGACAGGGGTGCGGGAGCTGTTTTTT
clone_size: once; v_call: TRBV27; j_call: TRBJ1-4; d_call: .; cdr3_aa: CASSPHSSGGKKLFF; cdr3_nt: TGTGCCAGCAGTCCCCACAGCTCAGGAGGTAAAAAACTGTTTTTT
clone_size: .; v_call: TRBV6-6; j_call: TRBJ2-5; d_call: .; cdr3_aa: CASSEYQETQYF; cdr3_nt: TGTGCCAGCAGCGAGTACCAAGAGACCCAGTACTTC
clone_size: few; v_call: TRBV4-2; j_call: TRBJ1-2; d_call: TRBD1; cdr3_aa: CASSQGDRTTYGYTF; cdr3_nt: TGTGCCAGCAGCCAAGGGGACAGGACCACCTATGGCTACACCTTC
clone_size: .; v_call: TRBV9; j_call: TRBJ2-7; d_call: TRBD2; cdr3_aa: CASSVAGSGGPYEQYF; cdr3_nt: TGTGCCAGCAGCGTGGCTGGGAGCGGGGGTCCCTACGAGCAGTACTTC
clone_size: few; v_call: TRBV7-9; j_call: TRBJ1-2; d_call: .; cdr3_aa: CASSPFGGYTF; cdr3_nt: TGTGCCAGCAGCCCTTTCGGTGGCTACACCTTC
clone_size: .; v_call: TRBV30; j_call: TRBJ1-1; d_call: .; cdr3_aa: CAWRDGFNTEAFF; cdr3_nt: TGTGCCTGGAGGGACGGATTTAACACTGAAGCTTTCTTT
clone_size: few; v_call: TRBV18; j_call: TRBJ2-7; d_call: TRBD2; cdr3_aa: CASSLTSGSTYEQYF; cdr3_nt: TGTGCCAGCTCGCTAACTAGCGGCTCCACCTACGAGCAGTACTTC
clone_size: .; v_call: TRBV6-5; j_call: TRBJ1-2; d_call: TRBD1; cdr3_aa: CASSYRTGDLKDGYTF; cdr3_nt: TGTGCCAGCAGTTACCGGACAGGGGACTTAAAAGATGGCTACACCTTC
clone_size: few; v_call: TRBV29-1; j_call: TRBJ1-3; d_call: .; cdr3_aa: CSVSGGGTNSGNTIYF; cdr3_nt: TGCAGCGTTTCCGGGGGAGGAACGAACTCTGGAAACACCATATATTTT
clone_size: .; v_call: TRBV29-1; j_call: TRBJ2-5; d_call: TRBD1; cdr3_aa: CSARQGSETQYF; cdr3_nt: TGCAGCGCTCGACAGGGATCAGAGACCCAGTACTTC
clone_size: few; v_call: TRBV6-1; j_call: TRBJ1-2; d_call: TRBD1; cdr3_aa: CASSEFGQGDTF; cdr3_nt: TGTGCCAGCAGTGAATTTGGACAGGGTGACACCTTC
clone_size: .; v_call: TRBV7-2; j_call: TRBJ2-2; d_call: .; cdr3_aa: CASSLFTAGELFF; cdr3_nt: TGTGCCAGCAGCTTGTTCACAGCCGGGGAGCTGTTTTTT
clone_size: .; v_call: TRBV18; j_call: TRBJ1-5; d_call: .; cdr3_aa: CASSPPGNSNQPQHF; cdr3_nt: TGTGCCAGCTCACCACCTGGGAATAGCAATCAGCCCCAGCATTTT
clone_size: once; v_call: TRBV28; j_call: TRBJ2-5; d_call: .; cdr3_aa: CASSSVGRETQYF; cdr3_nt: TGTGCCAGCAGCTCAGTGGGGAGAGAGACCCAGTACTTC
clone_size: .; v_call: TRBV20-1; j_call: TRBJ1-2; d_call: .; cdr3_aa: CSARETYGYTF; cdr3_nt: TGCAGTGCTAGAGAGACCTATGGCTACACCTTC
clone_size: .; v_call: TRBV27; j_call: TRBJ2-5; d_call: .; cdr3_aa: CASSLYRLPSVPQETQYF; cdr3_nt: TGTGCCAGCAGTTTATACCGCCTCCCCTCGGTGCCCCAAGAGACCCAGTACTTC
clone_size: few; v_call: TRBV14; j_call: TRBJ2-7; d_call: TRBD1; cdr3_aa: CASSPWTGATYEQYF; cdr3_nt: TGTGCCAGCAGCCCTTGGACAGGGGCTACCTACGAGCAGTACTTC
clone_size: .; v_call: TRBV7-2; j_call: TRBJ2-3; d_call: .; cdr3_aa: CASSLWAVTDTQYF; cdr3_nt: TGTGCCAGCAGCTTATGGGCTGTCACAGATACGCAGTATTTT
clone_size: .; v_call: TRBV29-1; j_call: TRBJ2-3; d_call: TRBD2; cdr3_aa: CSVKGDRAGGPFFDTQYF; cdr3_nt: TGCAGCGTAAAGGGGGACCGCGCGGGAGGCCCCTTTTTTGATACGCAGTATTTT
clone_size: .; v_call: TRBV15; j_call: TRBJ1-1; d_call: .; cdr3_aa: CATSRDFTEAFF; cdr3_nt: TGTGCCACCAGCAGAGATTTCACTGAAGCTTTCTTT
clone_size: .; v_call: TRBV4-1; j_call: TRBJ2-7; d_call: .; cdr3_aa: CASSQKLGHDPYEQYF; cdr3_nt: TGCGCCAGCAGCCAAAAATTGGGACACGATCCCTACGAGCAGTACTTC
clone_size: few; v_call: TRBV7-3; j_call: TRBJ2-7; d_call: TRBD2; cdr3_aa: CASSLTFTSGGVKYF; cdr3_nt: TGTGCCAGCAGCTTAACCTTTACTAGCGGGGGCGTGAAGTACTTC
clone_size: .; v_call: TRBV27; j_call: TRBJ2-2; d_call: .; cdr3_aa: CASSLGFGSIINTGELFF; cdr3_nt: TGTGCCAGCAGTTTAGGTTTTGGCTCGATAATTAACACCGGGGAGCTGTTTTTT
clone_size: .; v_call: TRBV5-6; j_call: TRBJ2-3; d_call: .; cdr3_aa: CASSLGLGATQYF; cdr3_nt: TGTGCCAGCAGCTTGGGCCTGGGGGCTACGCAGTATTTT
clone_size: .; v_call: TRBV5-6; j_call: TRBJ2-7; d_call: .; cdr3_aa: CASSDRQAAHEQYF; cdr3_nt: TGTGCCAGCAGCGATAGACAGGCGGCTCACGAGCAGTACTTC
clone_size: .; v_call: TRBV7-9; j_call: TRBJ1-2; d_call: .; cdr3_aa: CASTYTVRGYTF; cdr3_nt: TGTGCCAGCACCTACACCGTGAGAGGCTACACCTTC
clone_size: .; v_call: TRBV6-4; j_call: TRBJ2-3; d_call: .; cdr3_aa: CASSRAGTDTQYF; cdr3_nt: TGTGCCAGCTCTCGGGCTGGCACAGATACGCAGTATTTT
clone_size: .; v_call: TRBV28; j_call: TRBJ1-1; d_call: TRBD1; cdr3_aa: CASSLQQGANTEAFF; cdr3_nt: TGTGCCAGCAGTTTACAACAGGGGGCGAACACTGAAGCTTTCTTT
clone_size: .; v_call: TRBV2; j_call: TRBJ1-5; d_call: .; cdr3_aa: CASSELRAGQPQHF; cdr3_nt: TGTGCCAGCAGTGAATTAAGGGCGGGCCAGCCCCAGCATTTT
clone_size: .; v_call: TRBV5-1; j_call: TRBJ2-5; d_call: .; cdr3_aa: CASSAALLGEETQYF; cdr3_nt: TGCGCCAGCAGCGCGGCCCTACTGGGGGAAGAGACCCAGTACTTC
clone_size: few; v_call: TRBV6-6; j_call: TRBJ1-2; d_call: .; cdr3_aa: CASSYVGNYGYTF; cdr3_nt: TGTGCCAGCAGTTACGTGGGAAACTATGGCTACACCTTC
clone_size: .; v_call: TRBV18; j_call: TRBJ2-7; d_call: .; cdr3_aa: CASSPSPLGYEQYF; cdr3_nt: TGTGCCAGCTCACCATCACCACTCGGCTACGAGCAGTACTTC
clone_size: .; v_call: TRBV7-2; j_call: TRBJ1-4; d_call: .; cdr3_aa: CASSLATTNEKLFF; cdr3_nt: TGTGCCAGCAGCTTAGCGACAACTAATGAAAAACTGTTTTTT
clone_size: .; v_call: TRBV1; j_call: TRBJ2-1; d_call: .; cdr3_aa: CTSSIGGVGYNEQFF; cdr3_nt: TGCACCAGCAGCATCGGAGGGGTTGGGTACAATGAGCAGTTCTTC
clone_size: once; v_call: TRBV5-1; j_call: TRBJ2-7; d_call: .; cdr3_aa: CASSLAGAPPPYEQYF; cdr3_nt: TGCGCCAGCAGCTTGGCTGGGGCGCCCCCCCCCTACGAGCAGTACTTC
clone_size: .; v_call: TRBV5-1; j_call: TRBJ2-2; d_call: .; cdr3_aa: CASSLGQGDTGELFF; cdr3_nt: TGCGCCAGCAGCTTGGGGCAGGGAGACACCGGGGAGCTGTTTTTT
clone_size: few; v_call: TRBV6-1; j_call: TRBJ1-2; d_call: .; cdr3_aa: CASSVLNYGYTF; cdr3_nt: TGTGCCAGCTCCGTACTAAACTATGGCTACACCTTC